Listed below are T cell receptor beta chains from one sample, sequenced in a study of T cell repertoires in cytomegalovirus infection. MiXCR was run by TCRdb on the reads, yielding one entry per CDR3 protein. The sample includes around 310,000 distinct CDR3 sequences, approximately 32% seen only once; the top ten take 15% to 25%. Their target antigens are unknown. This specimen consisted of cultured PBMCs, obtained from culture after CMV antigen stimulation. The receptors here all came from a human donor in good health (CMV status not recorded). Some clones in this sample may be carry-over from other donors' samples. Each CDR3 is given with its conserved first and last residue. A D gene is named only where the DNA matches it firmly. Clone size is not always given. Where it is, it says once, few, many or a class for expanded clones.

v_gene: TRBV9
abundance: .
j_gene: TRBJ2-7
d_gene: .
CDR3aa: CASSPHGEGKSSYEQYF
CDR3nt: TGTGCCAGCAGCCCACACGGAGAGGGAAAGAGCTCCTACGAGCAGTACTTC

v_gene: TRBV20-1
abundance: .
j_gene: TRBJ2-3
d_gene: TRBD2
CDR3aa: CSANLAGGLNTDTQYF
CDR3nt: TGCAGTGCTAACCTAGCGGGGGGTTTGAACACAGATACGCAGTATTTT

v_gene: TRBV6-6
abundance: .
j_gene: TRBJ2-7
d_gene: .
CDR3aa: CASTRSQGITYEQYF
CDR3nt: TGTGCCAGCACCCGGTCCCAGGGGATCACCTACGAGCAGTACTTC

v_gene: TRBV6-6
abundance: once
j_gene: TRBJ2-3
d_gene: TRBD2
CDR3aa: CANSYSRLAGDTQYF
CDR3nt: TGTGCCAACAGTTACTCTCGACTAGCGGGAGATACGCAGTATTTT

v_gene: TRBV5-1
abundance: few
j_gene: TRBJ2-3
d_gene: TRBD2
CDR3aa: CASSQGLAGADTQYF
CDR3nt: TGCGCCAGCAGCCAGGGACTAGCGGGAGCTGATACGCAGTATTTT

v_gene: TRBV7-9
abundance: few
j_gene: TRBJ1-2
d_gene: .
CDR3aa: CASSLGGDGYTF
CDR3nt: TGTGCCAGCAGCTTAGGGGGTGATGGCTACACCTTC

v_gene: TRBV6-1
abundance: .
j_gene: TRBJ2-7
d_gene: .
CDR3aa: CASSQTRYEQYF
CDR3nt: TGTGCCAGCAGTCAGACCCGCTACGAGCAGTACTTC

v_gene: TRBV27
abundance: .
j_gene: TRBJ2-1
d_gene: .
CDR3aa: CASSFYRLVKLNEQFF
CDR3nt: TGTGCCAGCAGTTTTTATCGGCTAGTGAAATTGAATGAGCAGTTCTTC

v_gene: TRBV12-3/TRBV12-4
abundance: many
j_gene: TRBJ2-7
d_gene: TRBD1
CDR3aa: CASSLGTGGYEQYF
CDR3nt: TGTGCCAGCAGTTTAGGGACAGGGGGCTACGAGCAGTACTTC

v_gene: TRBV6-1
abundance: .
j_gene: TRBJ2-3
d_gene: TRBD2
CDR3aa: CASSRMSLATSTDTQYF
CDR3nt: TGTGCCAGCAGCCGAATGTCACTAGCGACTAGCACAGATACGCAGTATTTT

v_gene: TRBV28
abundance: .
j_gene: TRBJ1-4
d_gene: .
CDR3aa: CASSPPREKLFF
CDR3nt: TGTGCCAGCAGTCCCCCGCGTGAAAAACTGTTTTTT

v_gene: TRBV12-3/TRBV12-4
abundance: few
j_gene: TRBJ2-5
d_gene: .
CDR3aa: CASSGSWYQETQYF
CDR3nt: TGTGCCAGCAGTGGGTCCTGGTACCAAGAGACCCAGTACTTC

v_gene: TRBV7-9
abundance: .
j_gene: TRBJ2-6
d_gene: .
CDR3aa: CASSGITSGANVLTF
CDR3nt: TGTGCCAGCTCAGGCATCACCTCTGGGGCCAACGTCCTGACTTTC

v_gene: TRBV4-1
abundance: .
j_gene: TRBJ1-4
d_gene: .
CDR3aa: CASSQEVRTLTNEKLFF
CDR3nt: TGCGCCAGCAGCCAAGAAGTCCGGACGCTAACTAATGAAAAACTGTTTTTT

v_gene: TRBV7-6
abundance: .
j_gene: TRBJ2-1
d_gene: .
CDR3aa: CASWGDNEQFF
CDR3nt: TGTGCCAGCTGGGGTGACAATGAGCAGTTCTTC

v_gene: TRBV27
abundance: .
j_gene: TRBJ1-5
d_gene: TRBD1
CDR3aa: CASSGAGQSNQPQHF
CDR3nt: TGTGCCAGCAGTGGGGCGGGACAGAGCAATCAGCCCCAGCATTTT

v_gene: TRBV7-2
abundance: many
j_gene: TRBJ2-7
d_gene: .
CDR3aa: CASSLEDGGLAYYEQYF
CDR3nt: TGTGCCAGCAGCTTAGAGGACGGGGGACTTGCTTACTACGAGCAGTACTTC

v_gene: TRBV19
abundance: .
j_gene: TRBJ2-2
d_gene: .
CDR3aa: CASSTQVKELFF
CDR3nt: TGTGCCAGTAGTACGCAGGTGAAGGAGCTGTTTTTT

v_gene: TRBV19
abundance: .
j_gene: TRBJ1-2
d_gene: TRBD1
CDR3aa: CASSNSGTANYGYTF
CDR3nt: TGTGCCAGTAGTAACTCCGGGACAGCTAACTATGGCTACACCTTC

v_gene: TRBV6-1
abundance: few
j_gene: TRBJ1-5
d_gene: .
CDR3aa: CASRGRLDSNQPQHF
CDR3nt: TGTGCCAGCAGAGGGCGGCTCGATAGCAATCAGCCCCAGCATTTT

v_gene: TRBV28
abundance: .
j_gene: TRBJ1-5
d_gene: TRBD1
CDR3aa: CAITPGQGGQPQHF
CDR3nt: TGTGCCATTACGCCGGGACAGGGGGGTCAGCCCCAGCATTTT

v_gene: TRBV20-1
abundance: many
j_gene: TRBJ2-3
d_gene: TRBD1
CDR3aa: CSARRQGPDTQYF
CDR3nt: TGCAGTGCTAGAAGACAGGGCCCAGATACGCAGTATTTT

v_gene: TRBV5-6
abundance: .
j_gene: TRBJ1-1
d_gene: TRBD1
CDR3aa: CASSLVTGVLNTEAFF
CDR3nt: TGTGCCAGCAGCTTGGTGACAGGGGTACTGAACACTGAAGCTTTCTTT

v_gene: TRBV7-6
abundance: .
j_gene: TRBJ2-3
d_gene: TRBD2
CDR3aa: CASIPGGRGRADTQYF
CDR3nt: TGTGCCAGCATCCCGGGGGGGCGGGGGAGAGCAGATACGCAGTATTTT